The following is a TCR beta chain sequence with its context. It has no known antigen specificity. No clone much larger than this one lies a single base away; base qualities are absent. These data are taken from a study of blood T cell repertoires in COVID-19 (dated by TCRdb to 2019 to 2021). Study-level background: Samples from collaborators originated in the United States, Italy and Spain and spanned both the acute and convalescent phases of COVID-19. Deeply sampled blood TCRbeta repertoires from subjects exposed to, actively infected with, or recovered from COVID-19 were included in the dataset. The repertoires were released in a freely available public database intended as a resource for research on the immune response to SARS-CoV-2. Samples were obtained from the ongoing ImmuneRACE study (first 160 participants) and from 1,000 to 1,500 subjects provided by 6 global collaborators. The material from the prospective study consisted of cDNA or gDNA derived from T cells, B-cell-depleted T cells, or PBMCs. Where HLA class I and class II types were available, the types were taken from metadata supplied by the sample provider, not from assay-based typing. Sample metadata almost always included a de-identified subject ID, COVID-19 status, age in years and sex.

Samples from volunteer blood donors who had recovered from COVID-19 were contributed by a second Seattle source. Collaborating institutions collected whole blood in K2EDTA tubes following their own protocols. For TCRbeta analysis, collaborators shipped samples as frozen whole blood, isolated PBMCs, or DNA extracted from either of those sample types. Overall results and qualifications from the work: The amount of clinical and demographic metadata varied by source and participant and was provided uncurated.

The CDR3 starts with the cysteine, ends with the phenylalanine, and has 18 residues. The retained sequence is limited to the CDR3, 54 bases, with the frame set at the first base. Per the germline V gene, LGHNA is the CDR1 and YNFKEQ is the CDR2. Trimming at the junction amounts to 1 base on V and 0 bases on J, and the germline ends lie 13 bases apart. TCRbeta CDR3 regions were amplified from genomic DNA by means of the immunoSEQ Assay, a bias-controlled multiplex PCR. Turning to the authors' computational methods: The number of nucleated cells in each sample was estimated from the amplification of reference gene primers within the assay. To quantify the absolute abundance of each unique TCRbeta CDR3 rearrangement, sequence reads were collapsed and filtered. Productive Simpson clonality was computed per sample as the square root of Simpson's diversity index over productive rearrangements. As stored in TCRdb, this immuneACCESS dataset retains in-frame rearrangements with V and J assigned. A fraction of the clones does not appear; measured against another copy, unresolved V genes explain less than half of the discrepancy, and the remainder lacks a known reason. The V and J calls and clone size were taken over from that table, and D and trimming were inferred from the DNA. Here the sample has over 250,000 clones; roughly 90% occur a single time. Less than 5% of the sample is taken by the ten largest.

The specimen sequenced was peripheral blood. The chain is assembled from TRBV4-2 and TRBJ1-6; the D region possibly corresponds to TRBD1 (5 bases align). The origin of this receptor is a man in his 60s who had recovered from COVID-19. The CDR3 sequence is CASSQAKQASSYNSPLHF. The DNA is TGTGCCAGCAGCCAAGCTAAACAGGCGAGCTCCTATAATTCACCCCTCCACTTT.